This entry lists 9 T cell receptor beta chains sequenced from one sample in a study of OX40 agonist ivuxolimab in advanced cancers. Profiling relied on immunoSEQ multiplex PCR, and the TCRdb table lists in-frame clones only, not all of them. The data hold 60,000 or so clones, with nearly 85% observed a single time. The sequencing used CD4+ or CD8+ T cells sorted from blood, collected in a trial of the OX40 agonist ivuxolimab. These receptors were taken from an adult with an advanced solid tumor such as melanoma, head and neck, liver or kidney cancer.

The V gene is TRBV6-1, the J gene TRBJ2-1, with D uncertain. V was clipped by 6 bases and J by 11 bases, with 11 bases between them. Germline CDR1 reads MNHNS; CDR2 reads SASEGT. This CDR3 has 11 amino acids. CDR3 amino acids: CASSQAWQQFF. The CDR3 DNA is TGTGCCAGCAGCCAAGCGTGGCAGCAGTTCTTC.

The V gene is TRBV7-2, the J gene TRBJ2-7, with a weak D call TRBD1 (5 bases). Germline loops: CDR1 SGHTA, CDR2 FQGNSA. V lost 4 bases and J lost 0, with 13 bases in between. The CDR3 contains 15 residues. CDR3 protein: CASSSRSTVSYEQYF. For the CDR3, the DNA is TGTGCCAGCAGCTCACGATCGACAGTCTCCTACGAGCAGTACTTC.

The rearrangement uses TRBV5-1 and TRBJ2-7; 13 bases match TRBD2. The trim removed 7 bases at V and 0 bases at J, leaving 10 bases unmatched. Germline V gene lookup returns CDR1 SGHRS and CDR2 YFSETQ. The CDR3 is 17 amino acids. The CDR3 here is CASRVTSGRSTSYEQYF. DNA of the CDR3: TGCGCCAGCCGCGTGACTAGCGGGAGGTCAACCTCCTACGAGCAGTACTTC.

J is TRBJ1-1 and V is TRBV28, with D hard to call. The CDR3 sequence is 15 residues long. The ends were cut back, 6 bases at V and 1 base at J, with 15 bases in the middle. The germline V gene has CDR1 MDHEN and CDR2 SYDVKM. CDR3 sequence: CASSPLPVANTEAFF. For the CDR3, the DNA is TGTGCCAGCAGCCCCCTTCCCGTAGCGAACACTGAAGCTTTCTTT.

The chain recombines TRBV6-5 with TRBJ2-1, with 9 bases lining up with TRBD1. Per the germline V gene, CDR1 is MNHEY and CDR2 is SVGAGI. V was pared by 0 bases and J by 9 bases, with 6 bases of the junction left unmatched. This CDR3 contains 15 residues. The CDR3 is CASSYSRTGVGEQFF. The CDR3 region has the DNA TGTGCCAGCAGTTACTCTAGGACAGGGGTCGGTGAGCAGTTCTTC.

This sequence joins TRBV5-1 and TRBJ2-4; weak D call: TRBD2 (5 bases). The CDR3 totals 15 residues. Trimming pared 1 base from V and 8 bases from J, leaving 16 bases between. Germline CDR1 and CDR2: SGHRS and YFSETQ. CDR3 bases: TGCGCCAGCAGCTTGTCGGGGTTCGGTGTTGACATTCAGTACTTC. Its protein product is CASSLSGFGVDIQYF.

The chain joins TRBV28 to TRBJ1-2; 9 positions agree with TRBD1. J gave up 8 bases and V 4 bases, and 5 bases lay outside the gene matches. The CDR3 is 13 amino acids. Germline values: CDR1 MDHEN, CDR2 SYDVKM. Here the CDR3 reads CASSYDRGSGYTF. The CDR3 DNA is TGTGCCAGCAGTTACGACAGGGGGAGCGGCTACACCTTC.

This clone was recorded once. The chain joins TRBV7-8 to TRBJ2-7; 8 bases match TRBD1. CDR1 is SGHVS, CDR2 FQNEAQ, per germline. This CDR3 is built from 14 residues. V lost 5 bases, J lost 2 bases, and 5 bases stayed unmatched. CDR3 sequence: CASSVGQGTYEQYF. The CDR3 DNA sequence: TGTGCCAGCAGCGTCGGACAGGGAACCTACGAGCAGTACTTC. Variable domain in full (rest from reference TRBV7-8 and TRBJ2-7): GAGVSQSPRYKVAKRGQDVALRCDPISGHVSLFWYQQALGQGPEFLTYFQNEAQLDKSGLPSDRFFAERPEGSVSTLKIQRTQQEDSAVYLCASSVGQGTYEQYFGPGTRLTVT.

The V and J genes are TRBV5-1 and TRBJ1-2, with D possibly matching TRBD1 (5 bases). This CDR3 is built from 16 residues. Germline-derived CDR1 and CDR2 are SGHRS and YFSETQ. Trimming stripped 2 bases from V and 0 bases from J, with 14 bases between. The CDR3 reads CASSFGTPGANYGYTF. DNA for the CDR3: TGCGCCAGCAGCTTCGGGACTCCCGGCGCTAACTATGGCTACACCTTC.